These T cell receptor beta chains were read from a single sample in a study of post-analysis software for immune sequencing data. TCRdb passed the PCR reads through MiXCR, listing each CDR3 protein once. The table has some 500,000 distinct CDR3 sequences, under 55% seen once. The specimen sequenced was blood. Receptors originate from a girl between 5 and 17 years old with multiple sclerosis. Each CDR3 is given with its conserved first and last residue. The D gene is left open where the match is weak. Where a row states a size, it is once, few, many or the class of an expanded clone; other rows omit it.

d_gene	v_gene	abundance	j_gene	CDR3aa	CDR3nt
TRBD2	TRBV20-1	.	TRBJ2-3	CSASPDGRSDTQYF	TGCAGTGCTAGTCCGGACGGGAGGTCAGATACGCAGTATTTT
TRBD1	TRBV7-9	.	TRBJ1-2	CASSSTRDRSYGYTF	TGTGCCAGCAGCTCCACGAGGGACAGGTCCTATGGCTACACCTTC
TRBD2	TRBV11-3	few	TRBJ2-3	CASSPGLAGSTDTQYF	TGTGCCAGCAGCCCGGGACTAGCGGGGTCCACAGATACGCAGTATTTT
.	TRBV29-1	.	TRBJ2-5	CSVEWGTPGYQETQYF	TGCAGCGTTGAATGGGGGACCCCAGGGTACCAAGAGACCCAGTACTTC
TRBD2	TRBV2	many	TRBJ2-1	CASSALAGGLDEQFF	TGTGCCAGCAGTGCACTAGCGGGAGGATTGGATGAGCAGTTCTTC
TRBD2	TRBV9	.	TRBJ2-3	CASSVAASGGKDTQYF	TGTGCCAGCAGCGTAGCTGCTAGCGGTGGGAAAGATACGCAGTATTTT
TRBD2	TRBV20-1	few	TRBJ2-3	CKVPGLAGEDTQYF	TGCAAAGTACCGGGACTAGCGGGAGAAGATACGCAGTATTTT
TRBD2	TRBV15	.	TRBJ2-3	CAISREAGVGTDTQYF	TGTGCCATCAGCAGAGAAGCGGGAGTTGGCACAGATACGCAGTATTTT
.	TRBV10-3	.	TRBJ2-5	CAIKTEVGTQYF	TGTGCCATTAAGACGGAGGTGGGGACCCAGTACTTC
.	TRBV28	few	TRBJ2-5	CASRRGMLEQYF	TGCGCCAGTAGGAGGGGCATGTTGGAGCAGTACTTC
TRBD2	TRBV12-3/TRBV12-4	few	TRBJ2-7	CASSLAGVISYEQYF	TGTGCCAGCAGTCTAGCGGGAGTTATCTCCTACGAGCAGTACTTC
.	TRBV18	.	TRBJ2-7	CASSPPMDLGRYEQYF	TGTGCCAGCTCACCACCCATGGATCTAGGTCGGTACGAGCAGTACTTC
TRBD2	TRBV7-3	.	TRBJ2-1	CASSLTSGRVNEQFF	TGTGCCAGCAGCTTAACGAGCGGGAGGGTTAATGAGCAGTTCTTC
.	TRBV2	.	TRBJ1-1	CASSEGRAVNTEAFF	TGTGCCAGCAGTGAAGGGAGAGCGGTGAACACTGAAGCTTTCTTT
.	TRBV20-1	few	TRBJ2-3	CSARVGYWDTQYF	TGCAGTGCTAGAGTGGGATACTGGGATACGCAGTATTTT
.	TRBV7-2	.	TRBJ2-7	CASSWTVGEQYF	TGTGCCAGCAGCTGGACGGTAGGCGAGCAGTACTTC
.	TRBV20-1	once	TRBJ2-1	CSASQIGVHDEQFF	TGCAGTGCTAGTCAGATTGGGGTTCACGATGAGCAGTTCTTC
.	TRBV20-1	.	TRBJ1-2	CSGYRDYGYTF	TGCAGCGGCTACAGGGACTATGGCTACACCTTC
TRBD2	TRBV19	.	TRBJ2-1	CASTSGRGFDRSYNEQFF	TGTGCCAGTACTAGCGGGAGGGGTTTTGATCGCTCCTACAATGAGCAGTTCTTC
.	TRBV24-1	.	TRBJ2-5	CATSDLTEETQYF	TGTGCCACCAGTGATTTGACGGAAGAGACCCAGTACTTC
TRBD1	TRBV4-1	.	TRBJ2-7	CASSQGGQGCYEQYF	TGCGCCAGCAGCCAAGGGGGACAGGGGTGTTACGAGCAGTACTTC
TRBD2	TRBV10-2	few	TRBJ2-7	CASRFGLAGAYEQYF	TGCGCCAGCAGATTCGGACTAGCGGGCGCCTACGAGCAGTACTTC
.	TRBV4-1	.	TRBJ2-1	CASSQEGRKAYNEQFF	TGCGCCAGCAGCCAAGAGGGACGTAAAGCCTACAATGAGCAGTTCTTC
TRBD2	TRBV9	few	TRBJ2-1	CASSVDPLAGAGSYNEQFF	TGTGCCAGCAGCGTAGACCCCCTAGCGGGAGCAGGGTCCTACAATGAGCAGTTCTTC
.	TRBV20-1	.	TRBJ1-6	CSVRDGTLHF	TGCAGTGTCCGGGACGGAACCCTCCACTTT
TRBD1	TRBV12-5	few	TRBJ2-1	CASGFGQGENNEQFF	TGTGCTAGTGGTTTCGGACAGGGGGAGAACAATGAGCAGTTCTTC
TRBD1	TRBV28	.	TRBJ2-3	CASSPHLTGGSDTQYF	TGTGCCAGCAGTCCACATCTGACAGGGGGATCAGATACGCAGTATTTT
TRBD2	TRBV6-2/TRBV6-3	.	TRBJ2-1	CASSYWDYRYNEQFF	TGTGCCAGCAGTTACTGGGACTACAGATACAATGAGCAGTTCTTC
.	TRBV20-1	.	TRBJ1-1	CRARRADSLPGAFF	TGCAGAGCTAGGAGGGCAGACAGTCTACCGGGTGCTTTCTTT
TRBD2	TRBV15	few	TRBJ2-7	CATSRERENDEQYF	TGTGCCACCAGCAGAGAGCGGGAGAACGACGAGCAGTACTTC
.	TRBV29-1	few	TRBJ2-7	CSVEGRNQYEQYF	TGCAGCGTTGAGGGCAGAAACCAATACGAGCAGTACTTC
.	TRBV7-2	.	TRBJ2-1	CASSLVGYGNYNEQFF	TGTGCCAGCAGCTTAGTAGGGTACGGGAACTACAATGAGCAGTTCTTC
.	TRBV5-1	once	TRBJ2-1	CASSLEAGSLSYNEQFF	TGCGCCAGCAGCTTGGAGGCCGGAAGCCTCTCCTACAATGAGCAGTTCTTC
.	TRBV28	.	TRBJ2-3	CASSLRLGVPDTQYF	TGTGCCAGCAGTTTAAGACTAGGAGTACCAGATACGCAGTATTTT
TRBD2	TRBV20-1	.	TRBJ2-1	CSARAATSGIYNEQFF	TGCAGTGCTAGAGCCGCGACTAGCGGGATTTACAATGAGCAGTTCTTC
.	TRBV20-1	.	TRBJ2-6	CSAPDSNSGANVLTF	TGCAGTGCTCCCGACAGCAACTCTGGGGCCAACGTCCTGACTTTC
.	TRBV10-3	.	TRBJ2-2	CAIRRSGHLNTGELFF	TGTGCCATCAGGCGTTCGGGTCACTTGAACACCGGGGAGCTGTTTTTT
.	TRBV24-1	.	TRBJ1-2	CATSNGYGYTF	TGTGCCACCAGTAACGGGTATGGCTACACCTTC
.	TRBV7-2	few	TRBJ2-7	CASSLTDSGPYEQYF	TGTGCCAGCAGCCTTACGGACAGTGGGCCCTACGAGCAGTACTTC
TRBD1	TRBV2	few	TRBJ2-7	CASSATGKYHEQYF	TGTGCCAGCAGCGCGACAGGGAAGTACCACGAGCAGTACTTC
.	TRBV29-1	few	TRBJ2-7	CSFSGTTYEQYF	TGCAGCTTTTCCGGGACAACCTACGAGCAGTACTTC
.	TRBV5-1	.	TRBJ2-2	CASSLYGANTGELFF	TGCGCCAGCAGCTTGTATGGCGCGAACACCGGGGAGCTGTTTTTT
.	TRBV6-1	few	TRBJ2-3	CASAGERKVPDTQYF	TGTGCCAGCGCCGGGGAAAGGAAGGTCCCAGATACGCAGTATTTT
TRBD1	TRBV20-1	once	TRBJ2-7	CSAREQGITYEQYF	TGCAGTGCTAGGGAACAGGGGATAACCTACGAGCAGTACTTC
TRBD2	TRBV20-1	few	TRBJ2-5	CSARPGLGVETQYF	TGCAGTGCCAGGCCGGGACTAGGAGTGGAGACCCAGTACTTC
.	TRBV28	.	TRBJ2-1	CASSFAGDYNEQFF	TGTGCCAGCAGTTTCGCAGGGGACTACAATGAGCAGTTCTTC
TRBD1	TRBV12-3/TRBV12-4	few	TRBJ1-2	CASSLVAGGGGYTF	TGTGCCAGCAGTTTAGTGGCAGGGGGCGGTGGCTACACCTTC
TRBD2	TRBV5-6	.	TRBJ2-3	CASSWGLAGAGDTQYF	TGTGCCAGCAGCTGGGGACTAGCGGGAGCAGGGGATACGCAGTATTTT
.	TRBV20-1	.	TRBJ1-2	CSAGPSGYGYTF	TGCAGTGCGGGGCCCTCGGGGTATGGCTACACCTTC
.	TRBV20-1	once	TRBJ1-2	CSAHPSGTYGYTF	TGCAGTGCTCATCCATCCGGGACCTATGGCTACACCTTC
.	TRBV7-9	.	TRBJ1-1	CASSLLLIWDTEAFF	TGTGCCAGCAGCTTACTACTAATTTGGGACACTGAAGCTTTCTTT
.	TRBV6-2/TRBV6-3	.	TRBJ2-3	CASRQGGADTQYF	TGTGCCAGTAGACAGGGCGGGGCAGATACGCAGTATTTT
.	TRBV28	.	TRBJ2-7	CASSRVQGPYEQYF	TGTGCCAGCAGTAGGGTGCAGGGTCCCTACGAGCAGTACTTC
.	TRBV20-1	once	TRBJ2-7	CSAGGNFLSSYEQYF	TGCAGTGCTGGAGGGAATTTTCTCAGCTCCTACGAGCAGTACTTC